This is a list of T cell receptor beta chains from one sample in a study of CD8+CD57+ T cells in acquired aplastic anemia. Each CDR3 protein is one row after TCRdb ran MiXCR on the reads. The sample holds about half a million distinct CDR3 sequences, around 30% seen once. Sequencing was carried out using sorted CD4+, CD8+, or CD8+CD57+ T cells (not recorded which) from PBMCs. Receptor source: a human donor with aplastic anemia. Each CDR3 is given without its conserved first and last residue.

j_call v_call cdr3_aa
TRBJ2-5 TRBV20-1 SANGLAGGPETQY
TRBJ2-5 TRBV3-1 ASSRTGRGGGETQY
TRBJ1-5 TRBV5-8 ARSPGTGLVQPQH
TRBJ1-5 TRBV6-2/TRBV6-3 ASSYSISTVSNQPQH
TRBJ2-7 TRBV13 ASSLGLLGTEGLEQY
TRBJ2-1 TRBV6-1 ASSEAEDSYNEQF
TRBJ1-3 TRBV15 ATSRDVGSGNTIY
TRBJ2-3 TRBV29-1 SVDTASGGQSSTDTQY
TRBJ2-3 TRBV7-8 ASSLSRGGSTGTQY
TRBJ2-3 TRBV6-5 ASSSHYGRSTDTQY
TRBJ2-7 TRBV5-1 ASHLRSGSFAEQY
TRBJ1-2 TRBV2 ASSDPPSRNHYGYT
TRBJ1-2 TRBV6-1 ASSEQGWDYGYT
TRBJ1-5 TRBV2 ASSEDSLANQPQH
TRBJ2-7 TRBV20-1 SASEDSESSYEQY
TRBJ1-2 TRBV5-6 ASSLVGSRPNYGYT
TRBJ2-7 TRBV19 ASSIHGTDSYEQY
TRBJ1-2 TRBV28 ASSFGRTYGYT
TRBJ2-4 TRBV3-1 ASSQNRGQNIQY
TRBJ2-5 TRBV10-3 AISVGSVETQY
TRBJ2-3 TRBV19 ASSIGLAGVFSDTQY
TRBJ1-3 TRBV15 ATRLDRGGGNTIY
TRBJ1-1 TRBV5-4 ASSNPSRGPNTEAF
TRBJ2-1 TRBV10-3 AISPGLAGGRSYNEQF
TRBJ1-3 TRBV10-3 AGSGGQGQSGNTIY
TRBJ1-2 TRBV6-1 ASSERINGCT